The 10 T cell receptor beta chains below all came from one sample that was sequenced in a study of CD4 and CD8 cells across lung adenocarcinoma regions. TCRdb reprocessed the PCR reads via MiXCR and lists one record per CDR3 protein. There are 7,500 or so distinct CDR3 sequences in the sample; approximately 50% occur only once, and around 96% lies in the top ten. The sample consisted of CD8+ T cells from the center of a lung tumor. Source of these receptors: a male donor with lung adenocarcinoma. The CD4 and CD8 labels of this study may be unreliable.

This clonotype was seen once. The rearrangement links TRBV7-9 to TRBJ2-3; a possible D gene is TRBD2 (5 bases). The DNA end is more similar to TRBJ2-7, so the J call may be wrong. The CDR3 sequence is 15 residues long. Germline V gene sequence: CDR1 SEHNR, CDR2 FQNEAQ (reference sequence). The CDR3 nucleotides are TGTGCCAGCAGCTCGCGGGTGGGAGCCAAAAATACGCAGTACTTC. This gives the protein CASSSRVGAKNTQYF.

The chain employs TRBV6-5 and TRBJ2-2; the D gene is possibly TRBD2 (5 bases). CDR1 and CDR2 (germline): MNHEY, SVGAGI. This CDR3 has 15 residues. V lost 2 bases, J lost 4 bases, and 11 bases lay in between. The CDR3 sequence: CASSYPGSGTGELFF. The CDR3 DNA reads TGTGCCAGCAGTTACCCGGGGTCGGGCACCGGGGAGCTGTTTTTT.

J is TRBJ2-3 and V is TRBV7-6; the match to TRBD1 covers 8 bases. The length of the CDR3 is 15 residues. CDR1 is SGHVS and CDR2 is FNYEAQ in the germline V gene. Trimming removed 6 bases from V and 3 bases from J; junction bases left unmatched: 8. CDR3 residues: CASSRGTGETDTQYF. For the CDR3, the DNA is TGTGCCAGCAGTCGCGGGACAGGAGAAACAGATACGCAGTATTTT. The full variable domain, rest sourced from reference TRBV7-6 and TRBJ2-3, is GAGVSQSPRYKVTKRGQDVALRCDPISGHVSLYWYRQALGQGPEFLTYFNYEAQQDKSGLPNDRFSAERPEGSISTLTIQRTEQRDSAMYRCASSRGTGETDTQYFGPGTRLTVL.

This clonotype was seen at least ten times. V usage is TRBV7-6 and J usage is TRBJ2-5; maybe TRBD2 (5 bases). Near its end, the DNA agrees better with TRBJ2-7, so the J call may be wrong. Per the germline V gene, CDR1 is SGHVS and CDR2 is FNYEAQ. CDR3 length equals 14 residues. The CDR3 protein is CASSAPTITGEQYF. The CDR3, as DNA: TGTGCCAGCAGCGCCCCGACTATAACGGGCGAGCAGTACTTC.

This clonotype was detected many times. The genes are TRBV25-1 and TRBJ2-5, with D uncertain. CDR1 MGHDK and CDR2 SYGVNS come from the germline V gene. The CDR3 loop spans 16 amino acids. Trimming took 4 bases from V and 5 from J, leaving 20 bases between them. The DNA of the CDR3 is TGTGCCAGCAGTGGCCGGGCCCCCGGACCCCAGGAGACCCAGTACTTC. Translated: CASSGRAPGPQETQYF.

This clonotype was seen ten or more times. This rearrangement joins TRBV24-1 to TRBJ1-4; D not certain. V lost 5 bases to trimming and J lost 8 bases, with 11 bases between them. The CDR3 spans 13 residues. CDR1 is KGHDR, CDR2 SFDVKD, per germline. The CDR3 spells CATSVPGGEKLFF. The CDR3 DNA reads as TGTGCCACCAGTGTACCAGGAGGAGAAAAACTGTTTTTT.

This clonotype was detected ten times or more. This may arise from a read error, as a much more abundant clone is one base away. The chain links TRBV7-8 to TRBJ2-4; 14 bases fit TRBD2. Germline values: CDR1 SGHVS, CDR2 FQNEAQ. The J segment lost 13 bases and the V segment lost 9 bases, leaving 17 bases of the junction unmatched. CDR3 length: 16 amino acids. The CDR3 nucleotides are TGTGCCAGTCGCCGACTTCCGGGACTAGCGGGGGAGGAGCAGTACTTC. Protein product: CASRRLPGLAGEEQYF.

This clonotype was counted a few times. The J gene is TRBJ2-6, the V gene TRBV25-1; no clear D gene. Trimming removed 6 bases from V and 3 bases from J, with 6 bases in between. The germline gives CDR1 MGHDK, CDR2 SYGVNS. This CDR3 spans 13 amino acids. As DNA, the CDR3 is TGTGCCAGCAGAGGTGATGGGGCCAACGTCCTGACTTTC. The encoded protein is CASRGDGANVLTF.

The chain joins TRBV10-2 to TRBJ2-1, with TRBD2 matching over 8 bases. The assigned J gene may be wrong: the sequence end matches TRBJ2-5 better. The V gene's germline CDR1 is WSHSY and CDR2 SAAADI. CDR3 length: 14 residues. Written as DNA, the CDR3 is TGCGCCAGCAGTGAAGCGGGAGATCTCGAGACCCAGTACTTC. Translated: CASSEAGDLETQYF.

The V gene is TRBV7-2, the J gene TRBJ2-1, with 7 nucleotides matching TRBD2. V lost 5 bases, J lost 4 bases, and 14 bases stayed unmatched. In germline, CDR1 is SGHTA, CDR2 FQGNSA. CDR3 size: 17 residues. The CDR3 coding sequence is TGTGCCAGCAGCCCTCGGGGACGCGGGAGTACTTACAATGAGCAGTTCTTC. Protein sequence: CASSPRGRGSTYNEQFF.